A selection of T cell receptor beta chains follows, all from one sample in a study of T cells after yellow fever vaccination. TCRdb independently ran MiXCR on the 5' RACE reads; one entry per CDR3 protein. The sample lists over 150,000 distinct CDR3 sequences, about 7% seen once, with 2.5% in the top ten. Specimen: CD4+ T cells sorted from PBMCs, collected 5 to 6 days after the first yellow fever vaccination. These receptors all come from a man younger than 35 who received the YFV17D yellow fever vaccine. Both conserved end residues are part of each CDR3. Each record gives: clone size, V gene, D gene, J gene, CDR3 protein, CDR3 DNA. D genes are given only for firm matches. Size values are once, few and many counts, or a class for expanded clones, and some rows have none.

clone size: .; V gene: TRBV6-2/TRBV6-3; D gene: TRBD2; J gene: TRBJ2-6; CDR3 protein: CASRPGVGLARNSGANVLTF; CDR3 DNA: TGTGCCAGCAGACCGGGAGTCGGACTAGCTCGAAACTCTGGGGCCAACGTCCTGACTTTC
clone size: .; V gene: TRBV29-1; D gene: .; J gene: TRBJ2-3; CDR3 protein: CSVDPGGTDTQYF; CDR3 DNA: TGCAGCGTTGACCCGGGGGGCACAGATACGCAGTATTTT
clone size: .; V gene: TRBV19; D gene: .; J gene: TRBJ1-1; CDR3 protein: CASVRQSMNTEAFF; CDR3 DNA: TGTGCCAGCGTGCGACAGTCGATGAACACTGAAGCTTTCTTT
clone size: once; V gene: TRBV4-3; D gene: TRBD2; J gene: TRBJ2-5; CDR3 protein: CASSPPGGGKETQYF; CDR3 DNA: TGCGCCAGCAGCCCGCCCGGCGGGGGTAAAGAGACCCAGTACTTC
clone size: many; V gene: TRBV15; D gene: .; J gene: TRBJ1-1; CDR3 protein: CATSSRTGNTEAFF; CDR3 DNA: TGTGCCACCAGCAGCCGGACGGGGAACACTGAAGCTTTCTTT
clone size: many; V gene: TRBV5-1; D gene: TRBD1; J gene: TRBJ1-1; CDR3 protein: CASSVDGTGGSAFF; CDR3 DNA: TGCGCCAGCAGCGTGGATGGGACAGGAGGTTCGGCTTTCTTT
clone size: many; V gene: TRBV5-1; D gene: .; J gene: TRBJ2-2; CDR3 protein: CASRDGDTGELFF; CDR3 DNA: TGCGCCAGCAGGGACGGAGATACCGGGGAGCTGTTTTTT
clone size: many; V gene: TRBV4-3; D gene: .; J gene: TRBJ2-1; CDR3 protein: CASSQEVLANEQFF; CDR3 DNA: TGCGCCAGCAGCCAAGAGGTACTAGCAAATGAGCAGTTCTTC
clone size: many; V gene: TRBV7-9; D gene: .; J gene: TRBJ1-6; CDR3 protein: CASTPRGAGNSPLHF; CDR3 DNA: TGTGCCAGCACCCCGAGAGGGGCAGGCAATTCACCCCTCCACTTT
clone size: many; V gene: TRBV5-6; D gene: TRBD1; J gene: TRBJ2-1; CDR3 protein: CASLRQGAMYNEQFF; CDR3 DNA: TGTGCCAGCCTTAGACAGGGGGCAATGTACAATGAGCAGTTCTTC
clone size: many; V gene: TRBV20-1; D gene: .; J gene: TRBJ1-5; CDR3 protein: CSARGQNPSQHF; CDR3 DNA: TGCAGTGCCCGCGGACAAAATCCCAGCCAGCATTTT
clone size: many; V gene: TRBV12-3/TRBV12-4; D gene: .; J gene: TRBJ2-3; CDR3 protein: CASSFPSSGTDTQYF; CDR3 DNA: TGTGCCAGCAGTTTCCCCTCTAGCGGCACAGATACGCAGTATTTT
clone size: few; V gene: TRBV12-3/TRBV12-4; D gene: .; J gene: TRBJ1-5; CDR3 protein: CASSFLGRNQPQHF; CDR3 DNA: TGTGCCAGCAGTTTCTTGGGTCGCAATCAGCCCCAGCATTTT
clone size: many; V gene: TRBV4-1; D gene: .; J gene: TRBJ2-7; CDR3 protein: CASSQAGKSSYEQYF; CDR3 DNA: TGCGCCAGCAGCCAAGCTGGAAAGAGCTCCTACGAGCAGTACTTC
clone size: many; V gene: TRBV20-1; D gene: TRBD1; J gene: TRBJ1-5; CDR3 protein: CSAGGGSQPQHF; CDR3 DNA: TGCAGTGCTGGAGGGGGCTCTCAGCCCCAGCATTTT
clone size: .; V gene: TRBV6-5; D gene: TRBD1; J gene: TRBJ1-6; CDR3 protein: CASSRQGMQNSPLHF; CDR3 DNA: TGTGCCAGCAGCCGACAGGGTATGCAGAATTCACCCCTCCACTTT
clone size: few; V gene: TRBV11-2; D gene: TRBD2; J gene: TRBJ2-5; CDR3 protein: CASTRLAGGETQYF; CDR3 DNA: TGTGCCAGCACCCGACTAGCGGGGGGAGAGACCCAGTACTTC
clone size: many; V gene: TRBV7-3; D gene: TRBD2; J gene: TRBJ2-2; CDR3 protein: CASSLSPGGLIGELFF; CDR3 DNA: TGTGCCAGCAGCTTAAGTCCGGGGGGGCTTATCGGGGAGCTGTTTTTT
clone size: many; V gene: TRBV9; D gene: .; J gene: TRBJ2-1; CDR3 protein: CASSVGGAGYNEQFF; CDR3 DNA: TGTGCCAGCAGCGTAGGGGGGGCGGGTTACAATGAGCAGTTCTTC
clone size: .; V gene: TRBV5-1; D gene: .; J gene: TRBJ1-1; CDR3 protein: CASRSGQPNTEAFF; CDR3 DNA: TGCGCCAGCAGATCGGGCCAGCCGAACACTGAAGCTTTCTTT
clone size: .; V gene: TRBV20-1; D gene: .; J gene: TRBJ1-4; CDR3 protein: CSARGTEAEKLFF; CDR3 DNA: TGCAGTGCTAGAGGGACCGAGGCTGAAAAACTGTTTTTT
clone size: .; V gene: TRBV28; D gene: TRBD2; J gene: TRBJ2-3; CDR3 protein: CATGGAGGTDTQYF; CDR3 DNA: TGTGCCACCGGGGGGGCGGGTGGCACAGATACGCAGTATTTT
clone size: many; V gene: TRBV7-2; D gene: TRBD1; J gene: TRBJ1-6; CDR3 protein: CASSSQGPNSPLHF; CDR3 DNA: TGTGCCAGCAGCTCACAGGGGCCCAATTCACCCCTCCACTTT
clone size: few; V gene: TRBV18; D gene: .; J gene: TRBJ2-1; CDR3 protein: CASSPAYGGALGNEQFF; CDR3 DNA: TGTGCCAGCTCCCCCGCGTATGGAGGGGCCCTAGGCAATGAGCAGTTCTTC
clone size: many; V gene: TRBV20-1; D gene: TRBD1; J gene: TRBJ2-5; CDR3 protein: CSASRGGRRTETQYF; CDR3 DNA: TGCAGTGCTAGTAGAGGGGGCCGTCGGACAGAGACCCAGTACTTC
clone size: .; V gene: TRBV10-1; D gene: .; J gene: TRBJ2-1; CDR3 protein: CASSEGSPGEQFF; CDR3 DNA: TGCGCCAGCAGTGAAGGCTCCCCAGGTGAGCAGTTCTTC
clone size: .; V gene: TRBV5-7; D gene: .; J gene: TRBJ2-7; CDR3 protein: CAMGPGLLYEQYF; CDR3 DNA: TGTGCCATGGGCCCCGGGCTCCTCTACGAGCAGTACTTC
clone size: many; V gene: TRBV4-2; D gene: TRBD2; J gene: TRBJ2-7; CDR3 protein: CASSEGVSGGRYEQYF; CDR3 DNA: TGTGCCAGCAGCGAAGGGGTTAGCGGGGGGAGGTACGAGCAGTACTTC
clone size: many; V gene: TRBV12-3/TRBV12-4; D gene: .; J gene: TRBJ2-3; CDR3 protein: CASSRLDTQYF; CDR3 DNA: TGTGCCAGCAGTAGACTAGATACGCAGTATTTT
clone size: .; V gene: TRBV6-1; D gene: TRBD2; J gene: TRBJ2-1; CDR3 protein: CASSPTSGASYNEQFF; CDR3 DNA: TGTGCCAGCAGTCCCACTAGCGGGGCTTCCTACAATGAGCAGTTCTTC
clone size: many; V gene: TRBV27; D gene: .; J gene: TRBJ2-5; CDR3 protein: CASSFVTANPQETQYF; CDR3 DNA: TGTGCCAGCAGTTTCGTGACGGCCAACCCTCAAGAGACCCAGTACTTC
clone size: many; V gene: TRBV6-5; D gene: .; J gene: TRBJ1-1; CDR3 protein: CASTITLAAEAFF; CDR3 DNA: TGTGCCAGCACCATAACCCTAGCCGCCGAGGCTTTCTTT
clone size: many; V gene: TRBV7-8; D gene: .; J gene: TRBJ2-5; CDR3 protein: CASSEGTVQETQYF; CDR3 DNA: TGTGCCAGCAGCGAAGGCACAGTCCAAGAGACCCAGTACTTC
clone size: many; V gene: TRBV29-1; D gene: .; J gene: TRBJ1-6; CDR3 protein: CSPREGSSYNSPLHF; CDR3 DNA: TGCAGCCCCAGGGAGGGGAGCTCCTATAATTCACCCCTCCACTTT
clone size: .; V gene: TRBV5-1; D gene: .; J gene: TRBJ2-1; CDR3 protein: CASSFWGDNNEQFF; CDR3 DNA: TGCGCCAGCAGCTTTTGGGGGGATAACAATGAGCAGTTCTTC
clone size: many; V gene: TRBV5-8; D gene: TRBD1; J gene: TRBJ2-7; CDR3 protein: CASSLDRGLIYEQYF; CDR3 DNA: TGTGCCAGCAGTCTTGACAGGGGTCTTATCTACGAGCAGTACTTC
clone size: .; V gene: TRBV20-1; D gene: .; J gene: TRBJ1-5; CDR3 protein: CSASSGNQPQHF; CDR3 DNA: TGCAGTGCTAGTTCGGGGAATCAGCCCCAGCATTTT
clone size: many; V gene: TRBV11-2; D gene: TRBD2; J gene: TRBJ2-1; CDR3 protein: CASSPVGAGGFYNEQFF; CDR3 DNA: TGTGCCAGCAGCCCGGTTGGAGCGGGGGGTTTTTACAATGAGCAGTTCTTC
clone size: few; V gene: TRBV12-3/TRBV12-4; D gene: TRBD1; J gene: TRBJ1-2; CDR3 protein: CASNRGVGGDGYTF; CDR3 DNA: TGTGCCAGCAATCGGGGAGTAGGGGGCGATGGCTACACCTTC
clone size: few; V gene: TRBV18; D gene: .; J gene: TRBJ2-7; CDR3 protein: CASSPFTGREQYF; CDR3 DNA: TGTGCCAGCTCACCATTTACAGGTCGCGAGCAGTACTTC
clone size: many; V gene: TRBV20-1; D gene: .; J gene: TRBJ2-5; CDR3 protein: CSGSRAIETQYF; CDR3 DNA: TGCAGTGGGTCTAGGGCCATAGAGACCCAGTACTTC
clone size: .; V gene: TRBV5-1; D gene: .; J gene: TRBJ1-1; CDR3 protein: CASSWADQNTEAFF; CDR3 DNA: TGCGCCAGCAGCTGGGCGGATCAGAACACTGAAGCTTTCTTT
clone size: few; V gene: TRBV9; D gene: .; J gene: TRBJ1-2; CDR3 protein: CASSVEATVYGYTF; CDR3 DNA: TGTGCCAGCAGCGTAGAGGCGACAGTCTATGGCTACACCTTC
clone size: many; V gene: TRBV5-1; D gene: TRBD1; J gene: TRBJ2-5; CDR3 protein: CASSPGTGKETQYF; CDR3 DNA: TGCGCCAGCAGCCCCGGGACAGGGAAGGAGACCCAGTACTTC
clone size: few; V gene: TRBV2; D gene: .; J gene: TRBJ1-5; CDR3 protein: CASSELYREGQPQHF; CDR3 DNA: TGTGCCAGCAGTGAATTGTACAGGGAGGGTCAGCCCCAGCATTTT
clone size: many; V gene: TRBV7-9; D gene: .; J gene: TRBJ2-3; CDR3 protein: CASSLLGQSTDTQYF; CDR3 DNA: TGTGCCAGCAGCTTGCTCGGGCAGAGCACAGATACGCAGTATTTT
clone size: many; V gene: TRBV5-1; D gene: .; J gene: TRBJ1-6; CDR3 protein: CASSSPGGRSPLHF; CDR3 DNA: TGCGCCAGCAGCTCCCCGGGGGGTCGGTCACCCCTCCACTTT
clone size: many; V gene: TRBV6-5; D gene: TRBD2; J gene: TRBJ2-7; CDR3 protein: CASSYAGAYEQYF; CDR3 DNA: TGTGCCAGCAGTTACGCGGGGGCCTACGAGCAGTACTTC
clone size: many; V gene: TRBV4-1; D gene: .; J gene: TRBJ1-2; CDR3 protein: CASSQEPFYGYTF; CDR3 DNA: TGCGCCAGCAGCCAAGAACCGTTCTATGGCTACACCTTC
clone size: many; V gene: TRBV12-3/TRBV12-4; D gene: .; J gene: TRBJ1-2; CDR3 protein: CASSDTGYGYTF; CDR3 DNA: TGTGCCAGCAGCGACACAGGGTATGGCTACACCTTC
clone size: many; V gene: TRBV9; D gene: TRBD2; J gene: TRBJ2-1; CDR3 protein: CASSVWGSGGFHEQFF; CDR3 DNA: TGTGCCAGCAGCGTATGGGGTAGCGGGGGATTCCATGAGCAGTTCTTC
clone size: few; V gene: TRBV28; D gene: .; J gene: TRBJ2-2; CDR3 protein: CASSTPTGELFF; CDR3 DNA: TGTGCCAGCAGTACTCCCACCGGGGAGCTGTTTTTT
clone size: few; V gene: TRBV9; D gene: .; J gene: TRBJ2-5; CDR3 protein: CASSPRLAGVETQYF; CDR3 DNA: TGTGCCAGCAGCCCCCGGTTAGCAGGGGTGGAGACCCAGTACTTC
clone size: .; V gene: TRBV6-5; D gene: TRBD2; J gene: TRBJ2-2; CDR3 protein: CASSYSTSEPPGELFF; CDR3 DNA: TGTGCCAGCAGTTACTCGACTAGCGAACCCCCCGGGGAGCTGTTTTTT